This T cell receptor beta chain is from a study of blood T cell repertoires in COVID-19. Study-wide context: T cells, B-cell-depleted T cells, or PBMCs provided the cDNA or gDNA that served as material.

The CDR3 consists of 17 residues. Original analysis: Amplification with reference gene primers provided the estimates of nucleated cell counts. Measured with immunoSEQ multiplex PCR; TCRdb has only the in-frame clones, and not every one. That table furnishes V, J and clone size, whereas the DNA furnished D and trimming. The sample lists about 80,000 clones, around four fifths occurring once. Seattle patients were enrolled while actively infected and followed longitudinally. This TCR was recovered from a man aged 55 to 70 with COVID-19, enrolled during active disease. The chain joins TRBV21-1 to TRBJ2-7; the tabulated D call, TRBD2, remains unverified against the DNA. TRBV21-1 is labeled a pseudogene. The sequencing sample was made of peripheral blood. CDR3 amino acids: CASSNGTSGRRAYEQYF. CDR3 bases: TGTGCCAGCAGCAACGGGACTAGCGGGAGAAGGGCCTACGAGCAGTACTTC.